One sample yielded the 17 T cell receptor beta chains listed below, sequenced in a study of neurological immune-mediated disorders (dated 2019 in TCRdb). Library generation was performed with 5' RACE. Sequenced using an Illumina HiSeq 2500. TCRdb cleaned the public reads at Q25 with fastp, built clones with MiXCR and kept in-frame beta chains. Each record represents a unique CDR3 protein, reported with the most common genes and DNA among its rows. This sample holds under 40,000 distinct CDR3 sequences; almost 7.5% were observed only once. The ten largest clones take up around 5.7% of the sample. The sample was CD4+ T cells from blood. Receptors originate from a man aged 45-60 years in good health.

This clonotype was found many times. The gene calls are TRBV7-2 and TRBJ2-7; 7 bases align to TRBD1. The CDR3 has 14 residues. The V segment lost 6 bases and the J segment 6 bases; nucleotides outside the gene matches: 11. Looked up from germline, CDR1 is SGHTA and CDR2 is FQGNSA. The CDR3 DNA sequence: TGTGCCAGCAGTCCAGGGGGAGAGCGGCGCGAGCAGTACTTC. It is translated as CASSPGGERREQYF.

This clonotype was seen ten or more times. The genes are TRBV30 and TRBJ2-1; D is undetermined. CDR1 and CDR2 (germline): GTSNPN, SVGIG (reference sequence). The CDR3 length is 11 residues. The CDR3 is CALGPYNEQFF. The CDR3 DNA reads TGTGCACTCGGACCCTACAATGAGCAGTTCTTC.

This clonotype showed up many times. The genes are TRBV28 and TRBJ2-6, with D possibly TRBD1 on 6 matching bases. Per the germline V gene, CDR1 is MDHEN and CDR2 is SYDVKM. This CDR3 is 15 amino acids long. V dropped 8 bases and J dropped 0 bases, with 11 bases sitting between them. The CDR3 sequence: CASWTASSGANVLTF. The CDR3 region has the DNA TGTGCCAGCTGGACAGCCTCCTCTGGGGCCAACGTCCTGACTTTC.

The V gene is TRBV18, the J gene TRBJ2-7; D is unresolved. The V end lost 0 bases, the J end lost 2 bases, and 11 bases lay between the germline ends. The CDR3 totals 15 residues. Germline V gene lookup returns CDR1 KGHSH and CDR2 LQKENI. The CDR3 DNA follows: TGTGCCAGCTCACCACCAGTACAGCGAACCTACGAGCAGTACTTC. This translates into CASSPPVQRTYEQYF.

This clonotype was seen repeatedly, ten times or more. The CDR3 coding sequence is TGTGCCAGCAGCTTAGCGGGAGGGCATGTAGATACGCAGTATTTT. Translation gives CASSLAGGHVDTQYF. This chain uses TRBV7-2 with TRBJ2-3, with 7 bases identical to TRBD2. V was clipped by 0 bases and J by 5 bases; unmatched bases: 5. Germline V lookup: CDR1 SGHTA, CDR2 FQGNSA. CDR3 length equals 15 residues. Combining the CDR3 with reference TRBV7-2 and TRBJ2-3 gives the whole variable domain GAGVSQSPSNKVTEKGKDVELRCDPISGHTALYWYRQSLGQGLEFLIYFQGNSAPDKSGLPSDRFSAERTGGSVSTLTIQRTQQEDSAVYLCASSLAGGHVDTQYFGPGTRLTVL.

This clonotype was picked up many times. This chain joins TRBV28 and TRBJ2-2, with D unclear. Per germline, CDR1 MDHEN and CDR2 SYDVKM. There are 15 residues in the CDR3. Between the trimmed V and J ends, which lost 8 bases and 6 bases, there was a span of 19 bases. For the CDR3, the DNA is TGTGCCAGCCTCCGGCAGGTGATATCCCCCGGGGAGCTGTTTTTT. This sequence encodes CASLRQVISPGELFF.

This clonotype was found many times. The chain couples TRBV6-2 or TRBV6-3 to TRBJ2-1, with TRBD2 as a possible D gene (7 bases). Trimming shortened V by 7 bases and J by 9 bases, and 19 bases separated the two germline ends. This CDR3 contains 14 residues. The V gene's germline CDR1 is MNHEY and CDR2 SVGEGT. This CDR3 is CASNRGGALGEQFF. As DNA, the CDR3 is TGTGCCAGCAATCGAGGGGGGGCACTAGGTGAGCAGTTCTTC.

The chain couples TRBV2 to TRBJ2-2; TRBD2 aligns across 13 bases. CDR1 and CDR2 (germline): SNHLY, FYNNEI. The ends lost 7 bases at V and 4 bases at J; junction bases unmatched: 15. The CDR3 consists of 19 residues. CDR3: CASTEGASGLAGATGELFF. As DNA, the CDR3 is TGTGCCAGCACCGAAGGTGCATCCGGACTAGCGGGAGCCACCGGGGAGCTGTTTTTT.

The sample holds many counts of this clonotype. The chain is built from TRBV18 and TRBJ1-4; D unresolved. The ends were cut back, 3 bases at V and 6 bases at J, with 8 bases in the middle. The V gene's germline CDR1 is KGHSH and CDR2 LQKENI. This CDR3 comprises 13 residues. CDR3 sequence reads: CASSPSWDEKLFF. For the CDR3, the DNA is TGTGCCAGCTCACCGTCCTGGGATGAAAAACTGTTTTTT.

This clonotype turned up a few times. The rearrangement joins TRBV2 to TRBJ2-5; 11 nucleotides match TRBD1. Germline V lookup: CDR1 SNHLY, CDR2 FYNNEI. The CDR3 spans 14 residues. V trimming: 5 bases; J trimming: 4 bases; junction bases outside the gene matches: 3. The CDR3 DNA follows: TGTGCCAGCAGTTCGGGACAGGGGGGAGAGACCCAGTACTTC. Protein sequence: CASSSGQGGETQYF.

The chain is built from TRBV20-1 and TRBJ2-2; either TRBD1 or TRBD2 may fit D (5 bases each). Germline assignment: CDR1 DFQATT and CDR2 SNEGSKA (reference sequence). The CDR3 is 14 residues long. Trimming left V 5 bases short and J 7 bases short, with 17 bases between. Written as DNA, the CDR3 is TGCAGTGCTCCACAGGCTCTGGGGGACGGGGAGCTGTTTTTT. It is translated as CSAPQALGDGELFF.

This clonotype was seen repeatedly, ten times or more. The genes are TRBV3-1 and TRBJ2-4, with 8 bases matching TRBD1. This CDR3 has 21 residues. The germline CDR1 and CDR2 sequences are LGHDT and YNNKEL (reference sequence). J lost 3 bases, V lost 1 base, and 20 bases had no gene match. The CDR3, as DNA: TGTGCCAGCAGCCAAGTCCCCATTGGACAGGGTTTTCGGTTCGTCAAAAACATTCAGTACTTC. Translated, it gives CASSQVPIGQGFRFVKNIQYF. Combining the CDR3 with reference TRBV3-1 and TRBJ2-4 gives the whole variable domain DTAVSQTPKYLVTQMGNDKSIKCEQNLGHDTMYWYKQDSKKFLKIMFSYNNKELIINETVPNRFSPKSPDKAHLNLHINSLELGDSAVYFCASSQVPIGQGFRFVKNIQYFGAGTRLSVL.

This clonotype was seen many times. The rearrangement links TRBV9 to TRBJ2-2; unclear D gene. Between the trimmed V and J ends, which lost 0 bases and 11 bases, there was a span of 11 bases. This CDR3 comprises 13 residues. Germline CDR1 SGDLS, CDR2 YYNGEE. CDR3 DNA: TGTGCCAGCAGCGTAGATTTCTCAGGCGAGCTGTTTTTT. It encodes CASSVDFSGELFF.

V is TRBV4-2 and J is TRBJ2-3; D is perhaps TRBD2 (5 bases). V lost 1 base and J lost 4, with 9 bases in between. This CDR3 region has 14 residues. From germline, CDR1 is LGHNA and CDR2 YNFKEQ. In DNA, the CDR3 is TGTGCCAGCAGCCAAGGCCGGGATCCAGATACGCAGTATTTT. It codes for CASSQGRDPDTQYF.

This clonotype was counted at least ten times. Here the CDR3 reads CAIAGYQETQYF. In nucleotides, the CDR3 is TGTGCCATCGCGGGGTACCAAGAGACCCAGTACTTC. This chain joins TRBV10-3 and TRBJ2-5, with D possibly TRBD2 on 6 matching bases. V lost 8 bases, J lost 0 bases, and 7 bases lay in between. Germline V lookup: CDR1 ENHRY, CDR2 SYGVKD. The CDR3 has 12 residues.

Ten or more counts support this clonotype. The chain recombines TRBV5-1 with TRBJ2-1; D gene uncertain. The CDR3 covers 12 residues. The V end was cut by 5 bases, the J end by 6 bases, with 9 bases between. Germline CDR1 is SGHRS and CDR2 is YFSETQ. This CDR3 is CASSYTANEQFF. In nucleotides, the CDR3 is TGCGCCAGCAGTTATACAGCCAATGAGCAGTTCTTC.

This clonotype was seen at least ten times. This chain joins TRBV7-2 and TRBJ2-2; a weak D match, TRBD1 (6 bases). This CDR3 region has 15 residues. Trimming took 6 bases from V and 1 from J, leaving 12 bases between them. Germline V gene sequence: CDR1 SGHTA, CDR2 FQGNSA. The CDR3 DNA reads TGTGCCAGCAGACCGGGACACAAGAACACCGGGGAGCTGTTTTTT. Its protein product is CASRPGHKNTGELFF.